The source of this T cell receptor (beta chain) is a study of cytomegalovirus exposure and HLA in healthy donors. Overall study findings and caveats: A later analysis reported that several of the most significant clusters appeared to be linked to common viral pathogens, among them Epstein-Barr virus. CMV serostatus stood as the only immune exposure information on hand. Reports indicate that TCR beta sequences accurately predicted the HLA-A and HLA-B alleles of most subjects. While the bulk of TCR sequences proved rare, some public TCRs turned up in many donors.

V was cut by 6 bases and J by 10 bases, with 15 bases left in between. The germline gives CDR1 MNHNS, CDR2 SASEGT. The CDR3 is made up of 13 amino acids. Regarding this clone: The antigen is not known.

The primer mix had 60 Vbeta and 13 Jbeta primers. Sequenced by immunoSEQ multiplex PCR; TCRdb stores in-frame clones only, minus some. The listing contains about 77,000 clones. The chain links TRBV6-1 to TRBJ1-4; the D gene is possibly TRBD1 (6 bases). Source material: PBMCs. The TCR originated in a man in his fifties or sixties in good health and CMV-seropositive. Here the CDR3 DNA reads TGTGCCAGCAGCCCAAACAGGGAAGGAAAACTGTTTTTT. This gives the protein CASSPNREGKLFF.